The 10 T cell receptor beta chains reported below all come from one sample, sequenced in a study of blood T cell repertoires in COVID-19. The protocol was immunoSEQ multiplex PCR, while the TCRdb copy is restricted to in-frame clones and leaves out a portion. The profile shows around 150,000 clones, 85% of them singletons. The sequencing sample was made of peripheral blood. The receptors derive from a human donor with acute or convalescent COVID-19. The donor label of this sample is uncertain.

This clone came up once. The rearrangement joins TRBV6-6 to TRBJ1-1; TRBD1 aligns across 10 bases. The CDR3 loop spans 14 amino acids. With V trimmed by 6 bases and J by 6 bases, 7 bases remained unmatched. Per the germline V gene, CDR1 is MNHNY and CDR2 is SVGAGI (reference sequence). The DNA of the CDR3 is TGTGCCAGCAGCTCGGGACAGGGGAAGGCTGAAGCTTTCTTT. Its protein is CASSSGQGKAEAFF.

This clone turned up a few times. The chain carries TRBV14 and TRBJ1-2; TRBD1 agrees at 7 bases. CDR3 length: 13 residues. V gave up 4 bases and J gave up 5 bases; unmatched junction bases: 4. Germline V gives CDR1 SGHDN, CDR2 FVKESK. CDR3 protein: CASSPGTEYGYTF. The CDR3 region has the DNA TGTGCCAGCAGCCCCGGGACAGAGTATGGCTACACCTTC.

The chain combines TRBV6-2 or TRBV6-3 with TRBJ1-5; 7 nucleotides match TRBD1. CDR1 is MNHEY and CDR2 is SVGEGT in the germline V gene. This CDR3 contains 14 residues. V shed 0 bases, J shed 7 bases, and the junction held 3 bases outside the gene matches. The CDR3 here is CASSYSTGRQPQHF. The CDR3 bases are TGTGCCAGCAGTTACTCGACAGGGCGCCAGCCCCAGCATTTT.

The chain recombines TRBV6-5 with TRBJ1-2, with unresolved D. The V gene lost 5 bases and the J gene lost 0 bases, with 10 bases spanning the gap. CDR1 and CDR2 from the germline V gene are MNHEY and SVGAGI. This CDR3 contains 14 residues. The CDR3: CASSPNRANYGYTF. CDR3 nucleotide sequence: TGTGCCAGCAGTCCCAACCGGGCTAACTATGGCTACACCTTC.

V gene TRBV11-2 combines with J gene TRBJ1-5; D is unresolved. Trimming took off 2 bases at V and 5 bases at J, with 7 bases between the two ends. From germline, CDR1 is SGHAT and CDR2 FQNNGV. The CDR3 has 13 amino acids. CDR3 sequence reads: CASSLRSDQPQHF. The CDR3 DNA reads TGTGCCAGCAGCTTACGCAGCGATCAGCCCCAGCATTTT.

This chain joins TRBV5-1 and TRBJ2-6; 9 bases fit TRBD1. Germline V gives CDR1 SGHRS, CDR2 YFSETQ. V gave up 1 base and J gave up 1 base; unmatched junction bases: 12. The CDR3 loop spans 20 amino acids. The CDR3 reads CASSLPGTGNARSGANVLTF. CDR3 in DNA: TGCGCCAGCAGCTTGCCAGGGACAGGGAACGCGCGATCTGGGGCCAACGTCCTGACTTTC.

Worth noting for this clone: Additional DNA sequences in this sample encode the identical CDR3. V and J are TRBV11-2 and TRBJ1-5, with 8 bases matching TRBD1. The germline V gene encodes CDR1 SGHAT and CDR2 FQNNGV. The length of the CDR3 is 14 residues. With 5 bases clipped from V and 4 bases from J, the junction kept 4 bases outside the gene matches. The CDR3 DNA reads as TGTGCCAGCAGCCGGGACAGGATAAATCAGCCCCAGCATTTT. It encodes CASSRDRINQPQHF.

The CDR3 is CASSRDNYNEQFF. For the CDR3, the DNA is TGTGCCAGTAGCCGGGACAATTACAATGAGCAGTTCTTC. V usage is TRBV19 and J usage is TRBJ2-1; the D gene is possibly TRBD1 (6 bases). Trimming left V 6 bases short and J 4 bases short, with 10 bases between. Germline V gene data show CDR1 as LNHDA and CDR2 as SQIVND (reference sequence). The CDR3 is made up of 13 amino acids.

This chain connects TRBV28 to TRBJ2-6; tentatively, D is TRBD2 (6 bases). Germline V lookup: CDR1 MDHEN, CDR2 SYDVKM. The CDR3 covers 15 residues. V dropped 6 bases and J dropped 2 bases, with 11 bases sitting between them. CDR3 in amino acids: CASSPGGTGANVLTF. The CDR3 coding sequence is TGTGCCAGCAGCCCCGGGGGAACTGGGGCCAACGTCCTGACTTTC.

The chain couples TRBV2 to TRBJ1-2, with 11 positions matching TRBD1. Germline CDR1 reads SNHLY; CDR2 reads FYNNEI. V was pared by 6 bases and J by 10 bases, with 4 bases of the junction left unmatched. The CDR3 is made up of 12 amino acids. CDR3 residues: CASRTGQGDYTF. CDR3 nucleotide sequence: TGTGCCAGCAGGACGGGACAGGGGGACTACACCTTC.